The 18 T cell receptor beta chains reported below all come from one sample, sequenced in a study of cytomegalovirus exposure and HLA in healthy donors. The PCR was carried out with 60 Vbeta primers and 13 Jbeta primers. Produced via immunoSEQ multiplex PCR; TCRdb's table is partial and in-frame only. The data show about 190,000 clones, with roughly 80% seen just once and 3% to 4% held by the top ten. Sequencing used PBMCs. The receptors here all came from a woman aged 25 to 45 in good health and CMV-seropositive.

The J gene is TRBJ2-1, the V gene TRBV28; perhaps TRBD1 as D (5 bases). The CDR3 has 15 residues. Trimming pared 2 bases from V and 7 bases from J, leaving 15 bases between. In germline, CDR1 is MDHEN, CDR2 SYDVKM. CDR3 protein: CASSLLAGIGNEQFF. CDR3 nucleotide sequence: TGTGCCAGCAGTTTACTTGCAGGGATCGGTAATGAGCAGTTCTTC.

The chain joins TRBV27 to TRBJ1-1; maybe TRBD1 (5 bases). This CDR3 region has 13 residues. CDR1 and CDR2 from the germline V gene are MNHEY and SMNVEV (reference sequence). Trimming removed 6 bases at V and 4 bases at J, with 12 bases between. CDR3: CASRPRGGTEAFF. In nucleotides, the CDR3 is TGTGCCAGCAGGCCCCGCGGGGGCACTGAAGCTTTCTTT.

This clone turned up a few times. V is TRBV5-1 and J is TRBJ2-1; a weak D match, TRBD2 (5 bases). With 4 bases removed from V and 7 bases from J, the gap between germline ends came to 24 bases. Germline CDR1 reads SGHRS; CDR2 reads YFSETQ. CDR3 length: 17 residues. The CDR3 DNA is TGCGCCAGCAGCCTGACCACTGGGCGGGTGCTTTGGAATGAGCAGTTCTTC. Its protein product is CASSLTTGRVLWNEQFF. Full variable domain (missing parts from reference TRBV5-1 and TRBJ2-1): KAGVTQTPRYLIKTRGQQVTLSCSPISGHRSVSWYQQTPGQGLQFLFEYFSETQRNKGNFPGRFSGRQFSNSRSEMNVSTLELGDSALYLCASSLTTGRVLWNEQFFGPGTRLTVL.

V usage is TRBV18 and J usage is TRBJ2-1, with a tentative D call TRBD2 (6 bases). Germline loops: CDR1 KGHSH, CDR2 LQKENI. The CDR3 is made up of 16 amino acids. The V gene lost 1 base and the J gene lost 6 bases, with 16 bases spanning the gap. This CDR3 is CASSPQPGTPANEQFF. CDR3 DNA sequence: TGTGCCAGCTCACCACAGCCCGGGACTCCCGCCAATGAGCAGTTCTTC.

The chain carries TRBV28 and TRBJ2-3; unclear D gene. V dropped 5 bases and J dropped 5 bases, with 20 bases sitting between them. The CDR3 contains 16 residues. Germline lookup yields CDR1 MDHEN and CDR2 SYDVKM. The CDR3 DNA reads TGTGCCAGCAGTACCGATCCTCCCGCGGAAGGAGATACGCAGTATTTT. Protein sequence: CASSTDPPAEGDTQYF.

This clone was found once. The chain couples TRBV5-1 to TRBJ1-4; D is unclear. Germline CDR1 reads SGHRS; CDR2 reads YFSETQ. The CDR3 length is 16 residues. V lost 4 bases and J 3 bases, leaving 16 bases between the germline ends. CDR3 sequence: CASSPGQVAANEKLFF. CDR3 in DNA: TGCGCCAGCAGCCCTGGTCAGGTCGCAGCTAATGAAAAACTGTTTTTT.

This chain joins TRBV7-2 and TRBJ2-1, with TRBD2 identical over 9 bases. Germline V gives CDR1 SGHTA, CDR2 FQGNSA. Trimming removed 5 bases from V and 7 bases from J; junction bases left unmatched: 6. There are 14 residues in the CDR3. The CDR3 nucleotides read TGTGCCAGCAGCCCCGGACTAGCGACTAATGAGCAGTTCTTC. This sequence encodes CASSPGLATNEQFF.

This clone appeared a few times. The rearrangement joins TRBV27 to TRBJ2-7, with 8 bases matching TRBD1. This CDR3 has 16 amino acids. V shed 2 bases, J shed 5 bases, and the junction held 11 bases outside the gene matches. Per germline, CDR1 MNHEY and CDR2 SMNVEV (reference sequence). The DNA of the CDR3 is TGTGCCAGCAGTTTAGGGGCGGGACAGGTGGTCAACGAGCAGTACTTC. Its protein product is CASSLGAGQVVNEQYF.

The gene calls are TRBV5-1 and TRBJ1-5; TRBD1 agrees at 12 bases. Trimming took 0 bases from V and 7 from J; bases not matched to a gene: 8. The CDR3 runs to 17 residues. Germline CDR1 is SGHRS and CDR2 is YFSETQ. In DNA form, the CDR3 reads TGCGCCAGCAGCTTGGGGACGCCGGGACAGGGGGCCCAGCCCCAGCATTTT. Translation: CASSLGTPGQGAQPQHF.

V usage is TRBV6-5 and J usage is TRBJ1-4, with 9 bases lining up with TRBD1. V trimming: 5 bases; J trimming: 8 bases; junction bases outside the gene matches: 6. The CDR3 runs 14 residues. Germline-derived CDR1 and CDR2 are MNHEY and SVGAGI. For the CDR3, the DNA is TGTGCCAGCAGTCCCGACAGGGGGAAGGAAAAACTGTTTTTT. It codes for CASSPDRGKEKLFF.

The DNA of the CDR3 is TGTGCTAGTGGTTTCGACTCCCGCCGGGGACATCATTTTGCTAACTATGGCTACACCTTC. Translation: CASGFDSRRGHHFANYGYTF. This sequence joins TRBV12-5 and TRBJ1-2; tentative D call: TRBD1 (6 bases). Deletions cut 3 bases from V and 0 bases from J, with 26 bases between. The CDR3 is 20 residues long. Germline assignment: CDR1 LGHNT and CDR2 FRNRAP.

The genes are TRBV28 and TRBJ2-5, with D unresolved. V was trimmed by 2 bases and J by 3 bases, leaving 7 bases between them. Germline-derived CDR1 and CDR2 are MDHEN and SYDVKM. This CDR3 spans 13 amino acids. The CDR3: CASSLVTEETQYF. CDR3 coding DNA: TGTGCCAGCAGTTTAGTCACAGAAGAGACCCAGTACTTC.

A few counts support this clone. The chain links TRBV7-2 to TRBJ1-1, with D perhaps TRBD1 (5 bases). The ends were cut back, 3 bases at V and 3 bases at J, with 11 bases in the middle. Germline CDR1 is SGHTA and CDR2 is FQGNSA. This CDR3 has 14 amino acids. This chain's CDR3 is CASSFQGGDTEAFF. CDR3 in DNA: TGTGCCAGCAGCTTCCAGGGAGGTGACACTGAAGCTTTCTTT.

The rearrangement uses TRBV10-1 and TRBJ2-1; perhaps TRBD1 as D (5 bases). Looked up from germline, CDR1 is WNHNN and CDR2 is SYGVQD (reference sequence). V lost 2 bases, J lost 15 bases, and 26 bases lay in between. The CDR3 length is 16 residues. The CDR3 sequence is CASSEVLLWGLPQGFF. CDR3 DNA: TGCGCCAGCAGTGAGGTCTTATTATGGGGCCTTCCTCAGGGGTTCTTC.

The gene calls are TRBV15 and TRBJ1-5; D remains unclear. The germline V gene encodes CDR1 LNHNV and CDR2 YYDKDF (reference sequence). There are 15 residues in the CDR3. V was cut by 1 base and J by 4 bases, with 11 bases left in between. DNA for the CDR3: TGTGCCACCAGCAGAGGAGACTCGTTGAATCAGCCCCAGCATTTT. This sequence encodes CATSRGDSLNQPQHF.

J is TRBJ1-5 and V is TRBV27; D uncertain. The CDR3 extends over 14 amino acids. The V gene's germline CDR1 is MNHEY and CDR2 SMNVEV (reference sequence). The V end lost 6 bases, the J end lost 0 bases, and 9 bases lay between the germline ends. CDR3: CASRRVYSNQPQHF. For the CDR3, the DNA is TGTGCCAGCAGGAGGGTTTATAGCAATCAGCCCCAGCATTTT.

The chain carries TRBV7-2 and TRBJ2-7, with D perhaps TRBD2 (5 bases). This CDR3 has 15 residues. Germline V gives CDR1 SGHTA, CDR2 FQGNSA. V lost 5 bases and J 2 bases, leaving 16 bases between the germline ends. The CDR3, as DNA: TGTGCCAGCAGCCCGCGGGCTAGCAGCACCTACGAGCAGTACTTC. Its translation: CASSPRASSTYEQYF.

The genes are TRBV9 and TRBJ2-2; 13 nucleotides align to TRBD2. This CDR3 contains 16 residues. Germline V gene lookup returns CDR1 SGDLS and CDR2 YYNGEE. V lost 3 bases, J lost 10 bases, and 9 bases stayed unmatched. This CDR3 is CASSAGLAGAREELFF. DNA for the CDR3: TGTGCCAGCAGCGCAGGACTAGCGGGAGCGAGAGAGGAGCTGTTTTTT.